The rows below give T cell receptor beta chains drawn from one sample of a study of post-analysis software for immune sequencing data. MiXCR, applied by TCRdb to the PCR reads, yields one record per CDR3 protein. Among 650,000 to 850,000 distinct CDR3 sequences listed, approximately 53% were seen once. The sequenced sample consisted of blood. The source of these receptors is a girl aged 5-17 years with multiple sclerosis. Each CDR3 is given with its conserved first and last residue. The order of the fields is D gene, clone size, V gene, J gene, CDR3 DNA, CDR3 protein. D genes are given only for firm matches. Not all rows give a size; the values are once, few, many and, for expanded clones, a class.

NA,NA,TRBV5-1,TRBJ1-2,TGCGCCAGCAGCCCAGGACAGCCGTTTAACTATGGCTACACCTTC,CASSPGQPFNYGYTF
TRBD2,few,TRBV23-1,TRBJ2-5,TGCGCCAGCAGTCCTCGAGGGATAGCGGGAGACCGGGAGACCCAGTACTTC,CASSPRGIAGDRETQYF
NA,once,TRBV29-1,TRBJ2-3,TGCAGCGTTGATACCGGCTGGGAGTATTTT,CSVDTGWEYF
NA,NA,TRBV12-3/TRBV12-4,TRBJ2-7,TGTGCCAGCAGGTCCCGGGAGTCCGACGAGCAGTACTTC,CASRSRESDEQYF
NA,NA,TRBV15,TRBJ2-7,TGTGCCACCAGCCTAACCGGCGGGGGCTTCGGCGAGCAGTACTTC,CATSLTGGGFGEQYF
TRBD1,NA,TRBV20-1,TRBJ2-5,TGCAGTGCTAGCGGGACAGGCACTAGAGAGACCCAGTACTTC,CSASGTGTRETQYF
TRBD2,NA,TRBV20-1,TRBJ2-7,TGCAGTGCTACCTCTAGCGGGAGTGGCCTTTACGAGCAGTACTTC,CSATSSGSGLYEQYF
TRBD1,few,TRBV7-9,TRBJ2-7,TGTGCCAGCAGCTTAGCGACAGGGATGGGGGTCGAGCAGTACTTC,CASSLATGMGVEQYF
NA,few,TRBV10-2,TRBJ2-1,TGCGCCAGCAGTGAGCCGGGACTGGCCCACAATGAGCAGTTCTTC,CASSEPGLAHNEQFF
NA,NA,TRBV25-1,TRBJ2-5,TGTGCCAGCAGTGAATTGGGGACAAAACAAGAGACCCAGTACTTC,CASSELGTKQETQYF
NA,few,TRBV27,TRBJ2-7,TGTGCCAGCAGGCGGGCGGCGGGGAGTAACTACGAGCAGTACTTC,CASRRAAGSNYEQYF
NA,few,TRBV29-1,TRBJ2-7,TGCAGCGTTGCTGAGGGAACCGAGCAGTACTTC,CSVAEGTEQYF
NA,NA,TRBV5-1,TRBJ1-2,TGCGCCAGCAGCTTGGGGGACGGAAGATATGGCTACACCTTC,CASSLGDGRYGYTF
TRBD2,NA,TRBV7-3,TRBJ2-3,TGTGCCAGCAGCCCAATACTAGCGTCCACAGATACGCAGTATTTT,CASSPILASTDTQYF
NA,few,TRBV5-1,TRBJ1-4,TGCGCCAGCAGCTGGAGGGGGGCAACTAATGAAAAACTGTTTTTT,CASSWRGATNEKLFF
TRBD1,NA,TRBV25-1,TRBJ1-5,TGTGCCAGCAGCGGATGGACAGGGGGCGCTTCGACCCATCAGCCCCAGCATTTT,CASSGWTGGASTHQPQHF
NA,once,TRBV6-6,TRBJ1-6,TGTGCCACCCGGCCGGAGGGATTCGGGAGCTCACCCCTCCACTTT,CATRPEGFGSSPLHF
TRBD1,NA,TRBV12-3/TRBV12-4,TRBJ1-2,TGTGCCAGCAGGGAACAGGGGTCGATTGGCTACACCTTC,CASREQGSIGYTF
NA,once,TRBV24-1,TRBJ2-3,TGTGCCACCAGTGATGTCCGTGGAGATACGCAGTATTTT,CATSDVRGDTQYF
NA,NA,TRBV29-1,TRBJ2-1,TGCAGCGTTGAAGATTTAAGTTACAATGAGCAGTTCTTC,CSVEDLSYNEQFF
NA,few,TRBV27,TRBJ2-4,TGTGCCAGCAGTCCGCGACAGACACTAGCCAAAAACATTCAGTACTTC,CASSPRQTLAKNIQYF
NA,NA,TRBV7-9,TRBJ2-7,TGTGCCAGCTTAGGGGACGCCGAGCAGTACTTC,CASLGDAEQYF
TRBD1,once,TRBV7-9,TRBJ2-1,TGTGCCAGCAGCTCCCGGGACAGGGCAATCTACAATGAGCAGTTCTTC,CASSSRDRAIYNEQFF
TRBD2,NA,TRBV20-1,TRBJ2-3,TGCAGTGCTAGAGATGTGGAGCGGGGGATCACAGATACGCAGTATTTT,CSARDVERGITDTQYF